The 17 T cell receptor beta chains below were found in one sample sequenced in a study of OX40 agonist ivuxolimab in advanced cancers. The table came from immunoSEQ multiplex PCR; TCRdb's copy has only in-frame clones and leaves some out. The sample holds tens of thousands of clones; 80% to 90% are singletons and the top ten take roughly 1%. The material sequenced was CD4+ or CD8+ T cells sorted from blood, taken in a trial of the OX40 agonist ivuxolimab. The receptors were sampled from an adult with an advanced solid tumor such as melanoma, head and neck, liver or kidney cancer.

The rearrangement links TRBV2 to TRBJ2-1; no reliable D call. This CDR3 has 16 residues. Between the trimmed V and J ends, which lost 1 base and 6 bases, there was a span of 16 bases. The germline V gene has CDR1 SNHLY and CDR2 FYNNEI. CDR3 nucleotides: TGTGCCAGCAGTGAAGTCGGGTGGGATTCGGGCAATGAGCAGTTCTTC. The encoded protein is CASSEVGWDSGNEQFF.

The chain uses TRBV5-1 and TRBJ2-4, with 9 bases identical to TRBD1. Germline-derived CDR1 and CDR2 are SGHRS and YFSETQ. The CDR3 loop spans 14 amino acids. J was trimmed by 14 bases and V by 3 bases; bases with no gene match: 12. The CDR3 nucleotides read TGCGCCAGCAGCTCGGGCGCCTCCCGGGACAGGGAGTACTTC. The encoded protein is CASSSGASRDREYF.

This clone was found a few times. The rearrangement links TRBV18 to TRBJ1-1; D may be TRBD1 (6 bases). Germline CDR1 and CDR2: KGHSH and LQKENI. Trimming removed 2 bases at V and 4 bases at J, with 17 bases between. The CDR3 totals 16 residues. Here the CDR3 DNA reads TGTGCCAGCTCACCAGGGCTTGGGGGGCTTGGCACTGAAGCTTTCTTT. Translation gives CASSPGLGGLGTEAFF.

V is TRBV27 and J is TRBJ1-2; D is undetermined. Germline V CDR1 and CDR2: MNHEY, SMNVEV (reference sequence). There are 16 residues in the CDR3. Between the trimmed V and J ends, which lost 0 bases and 6 bases, there was a span of 17 bases. The CDR3 loop reads CASSLSMGGGPNGYTF. CDR3 DNA: TGTGCCAGCAGTTTATCAATGGGAGGAGGCCCAAATGGCTACACCTTC.

The chain carries TRBV18 and TRBJ1-2; 7 nucleotides line up with TRBD1. This CDR3 is built from 15 residues. Trimming removed 2 bases from V and 11 bases from J; junction bases left unmatched: 14. Germline CDR1 reads KGHSH; CDR2 reads LQKENI. The CDR3 DNA reads TGTGCCAGCTCACCAACCTGGGGAGGGGGCGCGATGTACACCTTC. This translates into CASSPTWGGGAMYTF.

This rearrangement joins TRBV5-1 to TRBJ2-7; D is unresolved. The CDR3 loop spans 14 amino acids. Trimming left V 2 bases short and J 0 bases short, with 9 bases between. CDR1 and CDR2 from the germline V gene are SGHRS and YFSETQ. CDR3 in amino acids: CASSFDGNSYEQYF. Here the CDR3 DNA reads TGCGCCAGCAGCTTTGACGGCAACTCCTACGAGCAGTACTTC.

This chain uses TRBV18 with TRBJ2-1, with D perhaps given as TRBD1 or TRBD2 (5 bases each). CDR3 length equals 13 residues. The V gene lost 4 bases and the J gene lost 6 bases, with 10 bases spanning the gap. CDR1 is KGHSH, CDR2 LQKENI, per germline. The CDR3 sequence: CASSRGMTNEQFF. CDR3 bases: TGTGCCAGCTCACGGGGGATGACCAATGAGCAGTTCTTC.

The chain joins TRBV19 to TRBJ2-2; 15 nucleotides agree with TRBD2. With V trimmed by 5 bases and J by 5 bases, 9 bases remained unmatched. Germline V lookup: CDR1 LNHDA, CDR2 SQIVND (reference sequence). The CDR3 runs 18 residues. The CDR3 sequence: CASSLLGLAGGGTGELFF. The CDR3 coding sequence is TGTGCCAGTAGTCTCCTGGGACTAGCGGGGGGTGGAACCGGGGAGCTGTTTTTT.

As DNA, the CDR3 is TGTGCCACCCAAACAGCGTTAGACACTGAAGCTTTCTTT. Translation gives CATQTALDTEAFF. The rearrangement links TRBV10-3 to TRBJ1-1; D unclear. V was clipped by 10 bases and J by 3 bases, with 15 bases between them. Germline CDR1 ENHRY, CDR2 SYGVKD. The CDR3 is 13 amino acids.

Notes on this clone: An end of the junction differs from the germline gene, which may be a read error. V and J are TRBV7-3 and TRBJ2-2; D gene uncertain. The CDR3 runs to 16 residues. Germline lookup yields CDR1 SGHTA and CDR2 FQGTGA. The chain's CDR3 is CASSSDSHLNSGELFF. In DNA, the CDR3 is TGTGCCAGCAGTTCCGACTCCCATTTGAACTCCGGGGAGCTGTTTTTT.

This clone was detected once. Germline and junction disagree at one end, which may indicate a read error. The same CDR3 arises from other DNA sequences in this sample as well. V and J are TRBV29-1 and TRBJ1-1, with a possible D match to TRBD1 (6 bases). CDR1 is SQVTM and CDR2 is ANQGSEA in the germline V gene. The CDR3 is made up of 14 amino acids. CDR3 residues: CSVEVAGVGTEAFF. The CDR3 region has the DNA TGCAGCGTTGAGGTTGCAGGGGTAGGAACTGAGGCTTTCTTT.

This clone was seen a handful of times. V is TRBV14 and J is TRBJ2-7; 9 positions agree with TRBD1. Looked up from germline, CDR1 is SGHDN and CDR2 is FVKESK. This CDR3 region has 15 residues. V trimming: 1 base; J trimming: 4 bases; junction bases outside the gene matches: 5. This CDR3 is CASSQVGTGIYEQYF. In DNA, the CDR3 is TGTGCCAGCAGCCAAGTCGGGACAGGGATTTACGAGCAGTACTTC.

This chain joins TRBV9 and TRBJ2-2; no reliable D call. V lost 1 base and J lost 7, with 8 bases in between. The germline gives CDR1 SGDLS, CDR2 YYNGEE. The CDR3 has 13 residues. CDR3 bases: TGTGCCAGCAGCGTATTTGGCAACGGGGAGCTGTTTTTT. Amino acid sequence: CASSVFGNGELFF.

The V gene is TRBV28, the J gene TRBJ2-3, with D perhaps matching TRBD2 (6 bases). CDR1 is MDHEN and CDR2 is SYDVKM in the germline V gene. V lost 3 bases and J 5 bases, leaving 21 bases between the germline ends. The CDR3 runs to 17 residues. CDR3 DNA: TGTGCCAGCAGTTTGGCGGGGCGGTGGGGGATAGGAGATACGCAGTATTTT. It specifies CASSLAGRWGIGDTQYF.

The chain recombines TRBV18 with TRBJ1-1, with D maybe TRBD1 (5 bases). V lost 6 bases, J lost 3 bases, and 11 bases lay in between. This CDR3 has 13 residues. Per the germline V gene, CDR1 is KGHSH and CDR2 is LQKENI. The CDR3 protein is CASSVGGDTEAFF. As DNA, the CDR3 is TGTGCCAGCTCCGTAGGAGGGGACACTGAAGCTTTCTTT.

The J gene is TRBJ2-1, the V gene TRBV5-1, with 8 nucleotides matching TRBD2. V lost 4 bases to trimming and J lost 5 bases; unmatched junction nucleotides: 11. There are 16 residues in the CDR3. Germline V gene sequence: CDR1 SGHRS, CDR2 YFSETQ. The CDR3 region is CASSPTLAGLDNEQFF. DNA for the CDR3: TGCGCCAGCAGCCCAACTCTAGCGGGCTTGGACAATGAGCAGTTCTTC.

This sequence joins TRBV4-1 and TRBJ1-3, with D maybe TRBD1 (5 bases). Looked up from germline, CDR1 is MGHRA and CDR2 is YSYEKL. The CDR3 covers 18 residues. Trimming removed 0 bases from V and 0 bases from J, with 15 bases in between. The CDR3 sequence: CASSQDFWGVTSGNTIYF. The CDR3 DNA is TGCGCCAGCAGCCAAGACTTTTGGGGCGTAACCTCTGGAAACACCATATATTTT.